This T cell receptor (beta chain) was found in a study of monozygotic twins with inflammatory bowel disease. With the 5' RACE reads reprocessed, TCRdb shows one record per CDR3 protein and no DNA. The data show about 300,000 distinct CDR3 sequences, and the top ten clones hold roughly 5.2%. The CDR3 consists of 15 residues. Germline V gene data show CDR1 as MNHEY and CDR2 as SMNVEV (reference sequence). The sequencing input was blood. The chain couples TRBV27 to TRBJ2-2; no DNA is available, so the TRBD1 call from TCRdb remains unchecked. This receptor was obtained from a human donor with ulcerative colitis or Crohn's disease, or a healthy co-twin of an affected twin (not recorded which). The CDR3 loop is CASSSGQKNTGELFF.